Following are 27 T cell receptor beta chains from one sample sequenced in a study of PD-1 blockade in classical Hodgkin lymphoma. There was relapse after autologous stem cell transplantation in every patient, and there was variation in brentuximab vedotin exposure. Data came from immunoSEQ multiplex PCR; TCRdb stores just in-frame clones and leaves some out. The sample shows tens of thousands of clones, approximately 70% of them seen only once. Sequences were derived from peripheral blood mononuclear cells (PBMCs), sampled before the second cycle of nivolumab. These receptor sequences come from a human donor with classical Hodgkin lymphoma.

The V and J genes are TRBV10-2 and TRBJ1-1, with TRBD1 as a possible D gene (5 bases). Trimming shortened V by 0 bases and J by 2 bases, and 13 bases separated the two germline ends. Per germline, CDR1 WSHSY and CDR2 SAAADI. The length of the CDR3 is 16 residues. CDR3 protein: CASSESAGRINTEAFF. The CDR3 DNA reads TGCGCCAGCAGTGAGTCTGCAGGGAGAATAAACACTGAAGCTTTCTTT.

The V and J genes are TRBV5-1 and TRBJ2-5; D may be TRBD1 (6 bases). Trimming removed 1 base at V and 2 bases at J, with 12 bases between. CDR1 is SGHRS and CDR2 is YFSETQ in the germline V gene. The CDR3 runs to 15 residues. In DNA form, the CDR3 reads TGCGCCAGCAGCTTGCAGGGACATCAACAAGAGACCCAGTACTTC. This sequence encodes CASSLQGHQQETQYF.

This chain joins TRBV5-4 and TRBJ1-4; no reliable D call. Germline loops: CDR1 SGHNT, CDR2 YYREEE (reference sequence). Trimming shortened V by 2 bases and J by 0 bases, and 8 bases separated the two germline ends. The CDR3 has 15 residues. The CDR3 DNA sequence: TGTGCCAGCAGCTTAGCTGAAGCAACTAATGAAAAACTGTTTTTT. The encoded protein is CASSLAEATNEKLFF.

The chain employs TRBV19 and TRBJ2-5; 12 nucleotides line up with TRBD1. The CDR3 extends over 15 amino acids. J lost 5 bases, V lost 11 bases, and 12 bases had no gene match. The germline gives CDR1 LNHDA, CDR2 SQIVND (reference sequence). CDR3 sequence (DNA): TGTGCCTCTACGACCGGGACAGGGGGCCGGGAGACCCAGTACTTC. Protein product: CASTTGTGGRETQYF.

The rearrangement uses TRBV27 and TRBJ1-1; 10 bases fit TRBD1. V lost 3 bases and J lost 0; bases outside the gene matches: 4. The CDR3 runs 16 residues. Germline V CDR1 and CDR2: MNHEY, SMNVEV (reference sequence). CDR3: CASSLGTGDMNTEAFF. CDR3 bases: TGTGCCAGCAGTTTGGGGACAGGGGATATGAACACTGAAGCTTTCTTT.

The chain couples TRBV18 to TRBJ2-7; 7 nucleotides align to TRBD2. In germline, CDR1 is KGHSH, CDR2 LQKENI. The CDR3 consists of 14 residues. V shed 0 bases, J shed 6 bases, and the junction held 5 bases outside the gene matches. The CDR3 reads CASSPPGGSPEQYF. The CDR3 DNA follows: TGTGCCAGCTCACCACCGGGGGGGAGCCCCGAGCAGTACTTC. The full variable domain, its missing parts supplied by reference TRBV18 and TRBJ2-7, is NAGVMQNPRHLVRRRGQEARLRCSPMKGHSHVYWYRQLPEEGLKFMVYLQKENIIDESGMPKERFSAEFPKEGPSILRIQQVVRGDSAAYFCASSPPGGSPEQYFGPGTRLTVT.

With regard to this clone: This sequence may be a read error, since a much larger clone differs from it by one base. This sequence joins TRBV5-1 and TRBJ1-5, with 7 bases that match TRBD1. This CDR3 comprises 13 residues. V trimming: 1 base; J trimming: 5 bases; junction bases outside the gene matches: 0. In germline, CDR1 is SGHRS, CDR2 YFSETQ. This CDR3 reads CASSLTGDQPQHF. The CDR3 nucleotides read TGCGCCAGCAGCTTGACAGGGGATCAGCCCCAGCATTTT. The full variable domain, with the rest looked up from reference TRBV5-1 and TRBJ1-5, is KAGVTQTPRYLIKTRGQQVTLSCSPISGHRSVSWYQQTPGQGLQFLFEYFSETQRNKGNFPGRFSGRQFSNSRSEMNVSTLELGDSALYLCASSLTGDQPQHFGDGTRLSIL.

The chain couples TRBV5-4 to TRBJ2-7; D perhaps matches TRBD2 (6 bases). V shed 7 bases and J shed 2 bases, with 16 bases lying between them. Germline V gene sequence: CDR1 SGHNT, CDR2 YYREEE (reference sequence). CDR3 length: 14 residues. The chain's CDR3 is CASLKEGGPYEQYF. DNA for the CDR3: TGTGCCAGCCTGAAGGAGGGAGGACCCTACGAGCAGTACTTC.

In its sample, this clone was seen once. The chain joins TRBV28 to TRBJ1-2, with TRBD1 matching 8 bases. V lost 4 bases to trimming and J lost 4 bases; unmatched junction nucleotides: 23. CDR3 length: 20 residues. The germline gives CDR1 MDHEN, CDR2 SYDVKM. The chain's CDR3 is CASSSDTDPGQDTASYGYTF. The CDR3 DNA reads as TGTGCCAGCAGTTCTGACACTGATCCGGGACAGGATACTGCCAGCTATGGCTACACCTTC.

The V call is TRBV11-2, the J call TRBJ2-6; TRBD2 matches 7 bases. V was pared by 5 bases and J by 3 bases, with 4 bases of the junction left unmatched. CDR3 length: 15 amino acids. CDR1 is SGHAT, CDR2 FQNNGV, per germline. The CDR3 sequence is CASSLAARGANVLTF. The CDR3 region has the DNA TGTGCCAGCAGCCTAGCGGCGCGTGGGGCCAACGTCCTGACTTTC.

The chain is built from TRBV5-8 and TRBJ2-3; D call uncertain. Germline V gene sequence: CDR1 SGHTS, CDR2 YDEGEE. The CDR3 loop spans 15 amino acids. V lost 3 bases, J lost 5 bases, and 16 bases lay in between. The CDR3 region is CASSSRAMSRDTQYF. CDR3 coding DNA: TGTGCCAGCAGCTCCCGGGCCATGTCCAGAGATACGCAGTATTTT. Based on the CDR3 plus reference TRBV5-8 and TRBJ2-3, the full variable domain is EAGVTQSPTHLIKTRGQQATLRCSPISGHTSVYWYQQALGLGLQFLLWYDEGEERNRGNFPPRFSGRQFPNYSSELNVNALELEDSALYLCASSSRAMSRDTQYFGPGTRLTVL.

V is TRBV5-4 and J is TRBJ1-2, with TRBD1 identical over 7 bases. CDR1 is SGHNT and CDR2 is YYREEE in the germline V gene (reference sequence). V lost 4 bases to trimming and J lost 4 bases; unmatched junction nucleotides: 10. The CDR3 sequence is 15 residues long. CDR3 nucleotide sequence: TGTGCCAGCAGCGCCAGACAGGGATCGAGCTATGGCTACACCTTC. Encoded protein: CASSARQGSSYGYTF.

This clone has only one observation. This chain uses TRBV13 with TRBJ1-2; no firm D call. V shed 2 bases and J shed 13 bases, with 14 bases lying between them. From germline, CDR1 is PRHDT and CDR2 FYEKMQ (reference sequence). The CDR3 totals 12 residues. CDR3 residues: CASSLRVGICTF. The CDR3, as DNA: TGTGCCAGCAGCTTAAGGGTGGGGATATGCACCTTC.

The rearrangement joins TRBV7-6 to TRBJ2-2, with D hard to call. This CDR3 region has 14 residues. Germline-derived CDR1 and CDR2 are SGHVS and FNYEAQ. Trimming took off 1 base at V and 4 bases at J, with 7 bases between the two ends. CDR3 protein: CASSLVLGTGELFF. The CDR3 DNA sequence: TGTGCCAGCAGCTTAGTTCTGGGCACCGGGGAGCTGTTTTTT.

The chain couples TRBV5-1 to TRBJ1-5, with D possibly matching TRBD1 (6 bases). Trimming shortened V by 0 bases and J by 8 bases, and 15 bases separated the two germline ends. The CDR3 is made up of 15 amino acids. Germline V lookup: CDR1 SGHRS, CDR2 YFSETQ. The CDR3 spells CASSLGNRALEPQHF. The CDR3 coding sequence is TGCGCCAGCAGCTTGGGAAACAGGGCGTTAGAGCCCCAGCATTTT.

This sequence joins TRBV28 and TRBJ1-4, with a weak D call TRBD1 (5 bases). V was pared by 11 bases and J by 8 bases, with 15 bases between. This CDR3 has 12 amino acids. Per germline, CDR1 MDHEN and CDR2 SYDVKM. CDR3 residues: CACRGSEEKLFF. CDR3 nucleotides: TGTGCCTGTCGGGGGAGTGAGGAAAAACTGTTTTTT.

This chain uses TRBV28 with TRBJ2-7; D is perhaps TRBD2 (7 bases). The CDR3 contains 14 residues. V was trimmed by 3 bases and J by 6 bases, leaving 15 bases between them. Germline assignment: CDR1 MDHEN and CDR2 SYDVKM. The CDR3 reads CASSLGGPRSEQYF. In nucleotides, the CDR3 is TGTGCCAGCAGTTTGGGGGGGCCGAGATCCGAGCAGTACTTC. The full variable domain, completed using reference TRBV28 and TRBJ2-7, is DVKVTQSSRYLVKRTGEKVFLECVQDMDHENMFWYRQDPGLGLRLIYFSYDVKMKEKGDIPEGYSVSREKKERFSLILESASTNQTSMYLCASSLGGPRSEQYFGPGTRLTVT.

This chain joins TRBV7-3 and TRBJ2-3; no clear D gene. Between the trimmed V and J ends, which lost 5 bases and 2 bases, there was a span of 14 bases. The CDR3 covers 15 residues. The V gene's germline CDR1 is SGHTA and CDR2 FQGTGA. Here the CDR3 reads CASSPRLAATDTQYF. The CDR3 region has the DNA TGTGCCAGCAGCCCCCGGTTGGCCGCCACAGATACGCAGTATTTT.

The chain links TRBV7-2 to TRBJ1-5; D remains unclear. CDR1 is SGHTA and CDR2 is FQGNSA in the germline V gene. The CDR3 is made up of 13 amino acids. Trimming removed 0 bases at V and 5 bases at J, with 5 bases between. CDR3 sequence (DNA): TGTGCCAGCAGCTTAGCCGGTGATCAGCCCCAGCATTTT. Protein sequence: CASSLAGDQPQHF.

The rearrangement links TRBV7-2 to TRBJ2-1; 10 nucleotides agree with TRBD1. The ends lost 5 bases at V and 5 bases at J; junction bases unmatched: 6. The CDR3 loop spans 15 amino acids. Germline CDR1 is SGHTA and CDR2 is FQGNSA. The CDR3 here is CASSNDRGRNNEQFF. The DNA for the CDR3 is TGTGCCAGCAGCAATGACAGGGGGCGGAACAATGAGCAGTTCTTC. Variable domain in full (rest from reference TRBV7-2 and TRBJ2-1): GAGVSQSPSNKVTEKGKDVELRCDPISGHTALYWYRQSLGQGLEFLIYFQGNSAPDKSGLPSDRFSAERTGGSVSTLTIQRTQQEDSAVYLCASSNDRGRNNEQFFGPGTRLTVL.

The chain recombines TRBV14 with TRBJ2-1, with 8 bases lining up with TRBD1. Germline V gene data show CDR1 as SGHDN and CDR2 as FVKESK. Trimming took 0 bases from V and 5 from J; bases not matched to a gene: 3. The CDR3 is 15 residues long. This CDR3 is CASSQEGQGNNEQFF. DNA for the CDR3: TGTGCCAGCAGCCAAGAAGGACAGGGCAACAATGAGCAGTTCTTC. Based on the CDR3 plus reference TRBV14 and TRBJ2-1, the full variable domain is EAGVTQFPSHSVIEKGQTVTLRCDPISGHDNLYWYRRVMGKEIKFLLHFVKESKQDESGMPNNRFLAERTGGTYSTLKVQPAELEDSGVYFCASSQEGQGNNEQFFGPGTRLTVL.

The chain couples TRBV29-1 to TRBJ1-3; D is unresolved. CDR1 is SQVTM and CDR2 is ANQGSEA in the germline V gene. V was trimmed by 4 bases and J by 2 bases, leaving 6 bases between them. The CDR3 contains 12 residues. Here the CDR3 reads CSVGRAGNTIYF. CDR3 in DNA: TGCAGCGTTGGGAGGGCTGGAAACACCATATATTTT.

The chain carries TRBV18 and TRBJ1-4; TRBD1 aligns across 9 bases. There are 15 residues in the CDR3. V gave up 5 bases and J gave up 7 bases; unmatched junction bases: 8. Germline-derived CDR1 and CDR2 are KGHSH and LQKENI. The CDR3 DNA reads as TGTGCCAGCTCATCACAGGGGGCTGGTGGTGAAAAACTGTTTTTT. Encoded protein: CASSSQGAGGEKLFF.

The J gene is TRBJ1-1, the V gene TRBV27; D ambiguous. This CDR3 spans 14 amino acids. V lost 0 bases, J lost 1 base, and 6 bases lay in between. Germline values: CDR1 MNHEY, CDR2 SMNVEV (reference sequence). CDR3 in amino acids: CASSLSPGNTEAFF. For the CDR3, the DNA is TGTGCCAGCAGTTTATCTCCGGGGAACACTGAAGCTTTCTTT.

This chain connects TRBV7-9 to TRBJ1-1, with D hard to call. This CDR3 region has 13 residues. Trimming cost V 1 base and J 2 bases, with 5 bases left between them. Germline V gene data show CDR1 as SEHNR and CDR2 as FQNEAQ (reference sequence). CDR3 sequence reads: CASSLEVNTEAFF. CDR3 DNA sequence: TGTGCCAGCAGCTTAGAGGTAAACACTGAAGCTTTCTTT.

This chain joins TRBV7-3 and TRBJ2-1; no definite D call. The CDR3 is made up of 13 amino acids. Per the germline V gene, CDR1 is SGHTA and CDR2 is FQGTGA. V was trimmed by 1 base and J by 6 bases, leaving 7 bases between them. The CDR3 DNA sequence: TGTGCCAGCAGCTTAAAGGTACCCAATGAGCAGTTCTTC. Translated, it gives CASSLKVPNEQFF. Supplemented by reference TRBV7-3 and TRBJ2-1, the full variable domain reads GAGVSQTPSNKVTEKGKYVELRCDPISGHTALYWYRQSLGQGPEFLIYFQGTGAADDSGLPNDRFFAVRPEGSVSTLKIQRTERGDSAVYLCASSLKVPNEQFFGPGTRLTVL.

This clone is a singleton in its sample. This chain uses TRBV27 with TRBJ1-2; TRBD1 matches 8 bases. Germline CDR1 reads MNHEY; CDR2 reads SMNVEV (reference sequence). The V and J ends lost 8 bases and 4 bases, in that order; junction bases with no gene match: 9. CDR3 length equals 14 residues. CDR3 sequence (DNA): TGTGCCAGCGGACTCGCCAGGGGGCCCTATGGCTACACCTTC. Translating gives CASGLARGPYGYTF.